What follows are 28 T cell receptor beta chains derived from one specimen sequenced in a study of tumor and adjacent non-tumor tissue in lung cancer (dated by TCRdb to 2017 to 2018). RNA was isolated from bulk unsorted tissue, and RNA quality was assessed with a NanoDrop ND-1000 and an Agilent 2100. Normal lung samples were distant non-tumor tissue taken more than 3 cm from the tumor edge. The library was made by multiplex PCR. Sequencing was carried out with an Illumina HiSeq 2500. TCRbeta libraries were constructed through three rounds of nested PCR with primers (Table S4) according to protocols adapted from ARM-PCR. The raw public data were reprocessed by TCRdb itself: fastp quality trimming at Q25, MiXCR clonotype calling, in-frame beta chains only. For every CDR3 protein sequence, its rows merge into one entry that carries the most common genes and DNA. This sample has 80,000 to 100,000 distinct CDR3 sequences in its table, and roughly 78% of those were observed once. The ten largest account for around 30% of the sample.

Sequencing used distant non-tumor lung tissue. These receptors originate from a man aged 60-69 years with small cell lung cancer.

A remark on this clonotype: One end of the junction varies from germline; a read error may be responsible. The rearrangement uses TRBV6-1 and TRBJ1-2, with a weak D call TRBD1 (6 bases). The CDR3 is 20 residues long. Germline CDR1 MNHNS, CDR2 SASEGT. In nucleotides, the CDR3 is TGTGCCAGGAGTGAACTCGTGAGGCGGCTACCGACGACCCGGACAGTAGGCTACACCTTC. Translated, it gives CARSELVRRLPTTRTVGYTF.

Turning to this clonotype: A junction boundary mismatches the germline segment, possibly from a read error. V and J are TRBV11-2 and TRBJ1-1; TRBD1 is a possible D gene (5 bases). CDR1 is SGHAT, CDR2 FQNNGV, per germline. The CDR3 is made up of 12 amino acids. For the CDR3, the DNA is TGTGCCAGTAGCTTAGTCAGAGGGGAGGCTATCTTT. It is translated as CASSLVRGEAIF.

A remark on this clonotype: Possible read error: a much larger clone is one base away. A read error is likely, as this CDR3 ends without the conserved phenylalanine or tryptophan. Because the CDR3's place on the DNA is in doubt, the DNA is left out and the CDR3 is given as listed by TCRdb. V usage is TRBV11-3 and J usage is TRBJ2-2; the table's D call, TRBD2, was not checked against the DNA. Germline loops: CDR1 SGHNT, CDR2 YENEEA. The CDR3 is 16 amino acids long, termini counted. The CDR3: CASSLGSGLHTGELLS.

Regarding this clonotype: The junction departs from germline at one end; a sequencing error may be responsible. J is TRBJ2-3 and V is TRBV11-2; 9 nucleotides line up with TRBD2. The CDR3 consists of 16 residues. The germline V gene encodes CDR1 SGHAT and CDR2 FQNNGV. CDR3 DNA sequence: TGTACCAGCAGTCAGGTGGCGGGAGGGGGAACAGATACGCAGTATTTC. Protein: CTSSQVAGGGTDTQYF.

This clonotype has a single count. A much more abundant neighbour one base away suggests this may be a read error. This sequence joins TRBV28 and TRBJ2-7; 9 nucleotides match TRBD2. This CDR3 region has 16 residues. V shed 10 bases and J 0 bases; nucleotides not matched to a gene: 13. Germline V gives CDR1 MDHEN, CDR2 SYDVKM. CDR3 nucleotides: TGTGCCATCATAGGAGGTTGGACTAGCGACTCCTACGAGCAGTACTTC. Protein sequence: CAIIGGWTSDSYEQYF.

This chain links TRBV4-1 with TRBJ2-7; D is unclear. The germline V gene has CDR1 MGHRA and CDR2 YSYEKL. The germline V and J ends were trimmed by 5 bases and 6 bases, with 14 bases remaining between them. The CDR3 length is 13 residues. CDR3 sequence: CASSFYRLCEQYF. DNA of the CDR3: TGCGCCAGCAGCTTCTACAGACTCTGCGAGCAGTACTTC.

The gene calls are TRBV11-3 and TRBJ2-7, with D perhaps TRBD1 (6 bases). The germline CDR1 and CDR2 sequences are SGHNT and YENEEA. The CDR3 is 12 residues long. CDR3 sequence: CISSLTGYEQYF. As DNA, the CDR3 is TGTATCAGCAGCTTAACAGGGTACGAGCAGTACTTC.

Ten or more counts support this clonotype. This sequence joins TRBV20-1 and TRBJ1-3; 8 bases line up with TRBD1. The J segment lost 3 bases and the V segment lost 2 bases, leaving 3 bases of the junction unmatched. Germline CDR1 is DFQATT and CDR2 is SNEGSKA (reference sequence). The CDR3 extends over 14 amino acids. CDR3 coding DNA: TGCAGTGCTAGAAGGGGGACAGGTGGAAACACCATATATTTT. It codes for CSARRGTGGNTIYF.

The gene calls are TRBV11-2 and TRBJ2-1; D gene ambiguous. This CDR3 spans 13 amino acids. Germline CDR1 SGHAT, CDR2 FQNNGV. This CDR3 reads CTGSLVWDNEQFF. The CDR3 DNA follows: TGTACCGGCAGCTTAGTGTGGGACAATGAGCAGTTCTTC.

As for this clonotype: The junction and the germline gene differ at one end; a read error may be behind it. This chain connects TRBV12-3 or TRBV12-4 to TRBJ2-7; D is undetermined. The CDR3 contains 12 residues. For the CDR3, the DNA is TGTGCCACCAGTTTATCGGCTAGTGAGCGGTACTTC. It specifies CATSLSASERYF.

Comments on this clonotype: Sequence at one end of the junction differs from germline and may be a read error. The chain has TRBV4-2 and TRBJ2-3; 12 nucleotides align to TRBD2. Germline CDR1 LGHNA, CDR2 YNFKEQ. The CDR3 contains 18 residues. The CDR3 spells CASSQDGLAGSITDAQYF. CDR3 DNA sequence: TGTGCCAGCAGCCAAGACGGACTAGCGGGATCCATCACAGATGCGCAGTATTTC.

The sample holds a few counts of this clonotype. Since a much larger clone is just one base distant, this may be a read error. V gene TRBV4-2 combines with J gene TRBJ2-1, with D perhaps being TRBD1 or TRBD2 (5 bases each). The CDR3 extends over 15 amino acids. Germline values: CDR1 LGHNA, CDR2 YNFKEQ. V lost 1 base, J lost 6 bases, and 13 bases lay in between. CDR3 residues: CASSQGAEGTNEQFF. The DNA for the CDR3 is TGTGCCAGCAGCCAAGGGGCGGAAGGGACCAATGAGCAGTTCTTC.

This clonotype was counted many times. The chain recombines TRBV29-1 with TRBJ2-3, with a possible D match to TRBD1 (6 bases). V was pared by 1 base and J by 4 bases, with 9 bases between. CDR1 is SQVTM and CDR2 is ANQGSEA in the germline V gene. The CDR3 spans 13 residues. DNA of the CDR3: TGCAGCGTTGAAGCCTGGACAGCAGATACGCAGTATTTT. It translates to CSVEAWTADTQYF.

This clonotype came up many times. The chain employs TRBV30 and TRBJ1-1, with TRBD1 as a possible D gene (5 bases). V gave up 0 bases and J gave up 1 base, with 15 bases separating them. This CDR3 region has 16 residues. CDR1 is GTSNPN, CDR2 SVGIG, per germline (reference sequence). The CDR3: CAWSVKAGRGNTEAFF. CDR3 in DNA: TGTGCCTGGAGTGTAAAGGCAGGGAGAGGGAACACTGAAGCTTTCTTT.

In regard to this clonotype: One end of the junction fails to match germline, which may point to a read error. The CDR3 DNA is TGTGCCAGCAGCTCCCGCGGCATAGACTATGAGCAGCTCTTC. Amino acid sequence: CASSSRGIDYEQLF. V is TRBV11-3 and J is TRBJ2-1; TRBD2 might be the D (5 bases). The CDR3 totals 14 residues. Germline V gene sequence: CDR1 SGHNT, CDR2 YENEEA.

The chain combines TRBV4-1 with TRBJ2-2; the D gene is possibly TRBD1 (5 bases). V lost 5 bases and J lost 5, with 9 bases in between. The germline gives CDR1 MGHRA, CDR2 YSYEKL. CDR3 length: 13 residues. CDR3 nucleotide sequence: TGCGCCAGCAGCGGGGCCTATACCGGGGAGCTGTTTTTT. Translating gives CASSGAYTGELFF.

This clonotype came up many times. The chain recombines TRBV6-2 or TRBV6-3 with TRBJ2-2; 7 bases line up with TRBD2. This CDR3 region has 16 residues. V lost 10 bases to trimming and J lost 0 bases; unmatched junction nucleotides: 11. Germline-derived CDR1 and CDR2 are MNHEY and SVGEGT. The DNA of the CDR3 is TGTGCCACCACCTCTAGCGGCCGTCCGAACACCGGGGAGCTGTTTTTT. It codes for CATTSSGRPNTGELFF.

With respect to this clonotype: Because the CDR3 is missing its conserved closing phenylalanine or tryptophan, this is likely a read error. Because the CDR3's place on the DNA is in doubt, the DNA is left out and the CDR3 is given as listed by TCRdb. The chain couples TRBV11-2 to TRBJ2-1; TRBD2 is taken as the D call from the table, unchecked against the DNA. The CDR3 is 14 residues long, counting both termini. Germline values: CDR1 SGHAT, CDR2 FQNNGV. The CDR3 here is CVSQKRQGDNEEFS.

The CDR3 loop is CSVAMGRTGSTGELFF. The CDR3 DNA reads TGCAGCGTTGCAATGGGTCGGACAGGGAGTACTGGGGAGCTGTTTTTT. The chain has TRBV29-1 and TRBJ2-2; 8 bases match TRBD1. The CDR3 is 16 amino acids. The ends lost 4 bases at V and 8 bases at J; junction bases unmatched: 15. Germline CDR1 reads SQVTM; CDR2 reads ANQGSEA.

At least ten counts were recorded for this clonotype. The V and J genes are TRBV6-1 and TRBJ1-6; D call uncertain. Germline loops: CDR1 MNHNS, CDR2 SASEGT. Trimming took 6 bases from V and 5 from J, leaving 8 bases between them. There are 13 residues in the CDR3. The DNA of the CDR3 is TGTGCCAGCAGAGGGCACGATAATTCACCCCTCCACTTT. Protein sequence: CASRGHDNSPLHF.

This sequence joins TRBV11-2 and TRBJ1-1; D gene unclear. There are 15 residues in the CDR3. The germline CDR1 and CDR2 sequences are SGHAT and FQNNGV. V was shortened by 1 base and J by 3 bases, with 12 bases between the two germline ends. This CDR3 is CASSLVTVGYTEAFF. As DNA, the CDR3 is TGTGCCAGCAGCTTAGTAACGGTGGGGTACACTGAAGCTTTCTTT.

In regard to this clonotype: An end of the junction does not agree with germline; a read error may underlie this. The J gene is TRBJ1-6, the V gene TRBV4-2; no definite D call. The CDR3 has 15 amino acids. Germline V gene data show CDR1 as LGHNA and CDR2 as YNFKEQ. The CDR3 loop is CASSQAAAEYSPLRF. Written as DNA, the CDR3 is TGTGCCAGCAGCCAAGCGGCGGCAGAATATTCACCCCTCCGCTTT.

Comment on this clonotype: Just one base apart from a much larger clone, this may be a read error. The CDR3 DNA sequence: TGCGCCAGCAGCTTTTCACAGGGATTGAACGCTGAAGCTTTCTTT. Translated, it gives CASSFSQGLNAEAFF. The chain combines TRBV5-1 with TRBJ1-1; TRBD1 might be the D (6 bases). CDR3 length: 15 amino acids. The germline V gene has CDR1 SGHRS and CDR2 YFSETQ.

With regard to this clonotype: One end of the junction does not line up with germline, which may come from a read error. The V gene is TRBV10-3, the J gene TRBJ1-5; no firm D call. This CDR3 contains 14 residues. Germline V CDR1 and CDR2: ENHRY, SYGVKD. The CDR3 nucleotides are TGTGCCATGGGTGTTGACGGAACCAATCAGCCCCAGCAATTT. Translated, it gives CAMGVDGTNQPQQF.

The chain carries TRBV5-4 and TRBJ2-5, with D possibly being TRBD1 (5 bases). Germline V gene sequence: CDR1 SGHNT, CDR2 YYREEE (reference sequence). V dropped 4 bases and J dropped 6 bases, with 16 bases sitting between them. CDR3 length: 14 amino acids. The CDR3 here is CASSPGQGYQTQYF. The DNA for the CDR3 is TGTGCCAGCAGCCCCGGACAAGGGTATCAGACCCAGTACTTC.

Remarks on this clonotype: Germline and junction disagree at one end, which may indicate a read error. This chain connects TRBV6-1 to TRBJ2-3; 12 bases are a match to TRBD2. The CDR3 is 17 residues long. Germline V gene data show CDR1 as MNHNS and CDR2 as SASEGT. CDR3 bases: TGTGCCAGCAGTGAACTAGCGGGAGGGGCCGGCAGAGATACGCAATATTTT. Its translation is CASSELAGGAGRDTQYF.

J is TRBJ2-1 and V is TRBV4-1; 12 nucleotides match TRBD2. There are 16 residues in the CDR3. V trimming: 5 bases; J trimming: 8 bases; junction bases outside the gene matches: 10. In germline, CDR1 is MGHRA, CDR2 YSYEKL. The DNA for the CDR3 is TGCGCCAGCAGCTGCGGACTAGCGGGGATTGTCCATGAGCAGTTCTTC. Its translation: CASSCGLAGIVHEQFF.

This clonotype came up many times. The V and J genes are TRBV6-1 and TRBJ2-3, with 8 bases identical to TRBD2. Germline V CDR1 and CDR2: MNHNS, SASEGT. V was pared by 7 bases and J by 3 bases, with 6 bases of the junction left unmatched. This CDR3 comprises 14 residues. The DNA for the CDR3 is TGTGCCAGCAAGCTTAGCGGGGAGACAGATACGCAGTATTTT. It yields the protein CASKLSGETDTQYF.